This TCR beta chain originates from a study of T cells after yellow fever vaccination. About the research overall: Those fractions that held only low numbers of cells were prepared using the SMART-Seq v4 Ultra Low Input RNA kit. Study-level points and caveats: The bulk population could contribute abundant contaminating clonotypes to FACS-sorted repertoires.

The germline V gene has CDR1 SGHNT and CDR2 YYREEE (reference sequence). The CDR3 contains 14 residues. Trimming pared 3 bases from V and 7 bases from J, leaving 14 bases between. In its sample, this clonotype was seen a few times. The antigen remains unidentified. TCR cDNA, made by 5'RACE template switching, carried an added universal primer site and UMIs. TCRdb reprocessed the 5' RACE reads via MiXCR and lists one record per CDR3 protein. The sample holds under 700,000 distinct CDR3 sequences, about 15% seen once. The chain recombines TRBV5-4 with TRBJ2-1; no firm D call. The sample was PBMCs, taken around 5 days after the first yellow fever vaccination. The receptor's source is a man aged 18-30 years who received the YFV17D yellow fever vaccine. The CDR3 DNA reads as TGTGCCAGCAGCTCGACTGCCCGATTTAATGAGCAGTTCTTC. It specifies CASSSTARFNEQFF.